This T cell receptor (beta chain) was documented in a study of beta chain features in type 1 diabetes. At the level of the study: Patients and healthy donors were similar in age, gender and cell yields.

This clone was found a few times. The antigen remains undetermined. Every isolated RNA sample was fully reverse transcribed, so sequencing captured expressed TCRB transcripts. Assay: immunoSEQ multiplex PCR; the TCRdb copy retains only in-frame clones and omits some. The repertoire has 150,000 to 190,000 clones, over 7.5% of them found once; the top ten carry 0.55% to 0.65%. The study, taken as a whole, reports: PCR might preferentially amplify shorter templates, equally in patients and controls. A pattern of fewer insertions and more deletions at VDJ junctions was seen in type 1 diabetes patients.

Germline CDR1 is MNHEY and CDR2 is SMNVEV (reference sequence). Unmatched junction bases numbered 3, after V lost 6 bases and J lost 5 bases. The CDR3 length is 15 residues. Sorting that relied on CD45RO/CCR7/CD25/CD127/CD95/CD27 yielded CD4+ naive, central memory, regulatory and stem cell-like memory cells. The genes are TRBV27 and TRBJ2-5; 16 bases agree with TRBD2. Specimen: central memory CD4+ T cells from blood. The receptor's source is a man younger than 30 in good health. The CDR3 sequence is CASRGLAGGMETQYF. CDR3 nucleotides: TGTGCCAGCAGGGGACTAGCGGGAGGGATGGAGACCCAGTACTTC.